The source of this T cell receptor beta chain is a study of OX40 agonist ivuxolimab in advanced cancers. Study background: Checkpoint inhibitors had been given previously to 35% to 50% of patients. Regarding the study as a whole: By week 6 at 0.1 to 3.0 mg/kg, blood CD4+ and CD8+ T cells had expanded clonally. The study found that CD8+ T cells averaged more expanded clones than CD4+. People who partly responded at 0.1-3.0 mg/kg had some of the least clonal expansion seen.

For this clone: Its antigen is unidentified. This specimen includes other DNA sequences encoding the same CDR3.

The germline CDR1 and CDR2 sequences are SGHRS and YFSETQ. J gave up 5 bases and V 1 base, and 1 base lay outside the gene matches. This CDR3 contains 14 residues. The method was immunoSEQ multiplex PCR; TCRdb's version includes in-frame clones alone and lacks a portion of them. In the table there are tens of thousands of clones, around 89% of which are singletons. This chain uses TRBV5-1 with TRBJ2-1; 9 nucleotides align to TRBD1. The TCR sequence derives from an adult with an advanced solid tumor such as melanoma, head and neck, liver or kidney cancer. The sequencing here drew on CD4+ or CD8+ T cells sorted from blood, taken in a trial of the OX40 agonist ivuxolimab. The CDR3 is CASSLRTGDNEQFF. In nucleotides, the CDR3 is TGCGCCAGCAGCTTGAGGACAGGGGACAATGAGCAGTTCTTC. The whole variable domain, filled in from reference TRBV5-1 and TRBJ2-1, reads KAGVTQTPRYLIKTRGQQVTLSCSPISGHRSVSWYQQTPGQGLQFLFEYFSETQRNKGNFPGRFSGRQFSNSRSEMNVSTLELGDSALYLCASSLRTGDNEQFFGPGTRLTVL.